This T cell receptor beta chain appears in the sequencing data of a study of regulatory T cells. Overall study findings and caveats: In CD3G-deficient patients, conventional CD4+ T cells were enriched for hydrophobic CDR3 residues at positions 6 and 7.

The sample holds one count of this clone. Antigen unknown. Primers: 52 TRBV forward and 13 TRBJ reverse. Sequencing used immunoSEQ multiplex PCR; TCRdb keeps in-frame clones, though not all of them. The repertoire includes about 15,000 clones, 84% of them detected once, and around 8% sits in the top ten. Trimming pared 0 bases from V and 5 bases from J, leaving 14 bases between. Germline V gene sequence: CDR1 KGHSH, CDR2 LQKENI. This CDR3 is built from 15 residues. The chain uses TRBV18 and TRBJ2-7; weak D call: TRBD1 (6 bases). The material sequenced was conventional CD4+ T cells sorted from blood. The clonotype was recovered from a person in their thirties with CD3G deficiency. The CDR3 DNA follows: TGTGCCAGCTCACCACCGTCGGGGACATATCACGAGCAGTACTTC. This sequence encodes CASSPPSGTYHEQYF. Supplemented by reference TRBV18 and TRBJ2-7, the full variable domain reads NAGVMQNPRHLVRRRGQEARLRCSPMKGHSHVYWYRQLPEEGLKFMVYLQKENIIDESGMPKERFSAEFPKEGPSILRIQQVVRGDSAAYFCASSPPSGTYHEQYFGPGTRLTVT.